A selection of T cell receptor beta chains follows, all from one sample in a study of identical twins. TCRdb called the 5' RACE reads again in MiXCR, with one record for every CDR3 protein. The profile shows around 490,000 distinct CDR3 sequences, approximately 20% of them singletons. This same sample was also part of a study on yellow fever vaccine responses in identical twins.

The sequenced sample consisted of CD4+ T cells sorted from blood. These receptors all stem from a young woman in good health. The CDR3 runs from the conserved cysteine through the conserved F or W. Fields, in order: V gene, D gene, CDR3 length, J gene, clone size, CDR3 protein, CDR3 DNA. D genes are given only for firm matches. Not every row has a clone size; where given, it reads once, few, many or a size class.

TRBV25-1	-	11	TRBJ2-1	-	CASSKRLEQFF	TGTGCCAGCAGCAAGAGGCTTGAGCAGTTCTTC
TRBV15	TRBD2	16	TRBJ2-4	-	CATSVRLAGGQNIQYF	TGTGCCACCAGCGTAAGACTAGCGGGGGGACAAAACATTCAGTACTTC
TRBV6-2/TRBV6-3	TRBD1	14	TRBJ1-2	once	CASSSIDRGGGYTF	TGTGCCAGCAGTTCCATCGACAGGGGCGGCGGCTACACCTTC
TRBV2	TRBD2	14	TRBJ2-7	-	CAIDTGLVSREQYF	TGTGCCATAGATACGGGACTAGTTTCTCGCGAGCAGTACTTC
TRBV29-1	TRBD1	13	TRBJ2-4	-	CSVGTGVADIQYF	TGCAGCGTTGGGACAGGGGTTGCGGACATTCAGTACTTC
TRBV5-5	TRBD1	14	TRBJ2-7	-	CASSRDSHSYEQYF	TGTGCCAGCAGCAGGGACAGCCACTCCTACGAGCAGTACTTC
TRBV3-1	-	15	TRBJ1-2	few	CASSPNIGTLNGYTF	TGTGCCAGCAGCCCGAATATCGGGACGCTCAATGGCTACACCTTC
TRBV5-1	-	16	TRBJ2-1	few	CASSPGTGVAYNEQFF	TGCGCCAGCAGCCCTGGTACGGGGGTCGCCTACAATGAGCAGTTCTTC
TRBV5-1	TRBD2	20	TRBJ2-1	-	CASSQIYGLAGVTSYNEQFF	TGCGCCAGCAGCCAAATTTACGGACTAGCGGGAGTTACATCCTACAATGAGCAGTTCTTC
TRBV20-1	-	14	TRBJ2-2	-	CSARRGGQGGELFF	TGCAGTGCCCGAAGAGGGGGGCAAGGCGGGGAGCTGTTTTTT
TRBV10-3	-	14	TRBJ2-7	many	CAIRTTAAPYEQYF	TGTGCCATCAGAACGACAGCAGCACCCTACGAGCAGTACTTC
TRBV20-1	TRBD2	16	TRBJ2-1	-	CSARESGRGSYNEQFF	TGCAGTGCTAGAGAAAGCGGGAGGGGGTCCTACAATGAGCAGTTCTTC
TRBV4-1	-	16	TRBJ2-2	-	CASSQVLAALVGELFF	TGCGCCAGCAGCCAAGTATTAGCGGCCTTGGTCGGGGAGCTGTTTTTT
TRBV5-1	TRBD2	17	TRBJ2-2	-	CASSLGPGLGRTGELFF	TGCGCCAGCAGCTTGGGGCCGGGACTAGGTCGTACCGGGGAGCTGTTTTTT
TRBV14	TRBD2	16	TRBJ2-5	few	CASSQAPTSGQETQYF	TGTGCCAGCAGCCAAGCACCGACTAGCGGCCAAGAGACCCAGTACTTC
TRBV29-1	TRBD1	13	TRBJ2-3	-	CSVGTGGADTQYF	TGCAGCGTTGGGACAGGGGGCGCAGATACGCAGTATTTT
TRBV7-9	TRBD2	12	TRBJ2-5	few	CASGWGGETQYF	TGTGCCAGCGGCTGGGGGGGAGAGACCCAGTACTTC
TRBV12-3/TRBV12-4	-	16	TRBJ2-1	many	CASSLARAGAYNEQFF	TGTGCCAGCAGTTTAGCGCGTGCAGGGGCCTACAATGAGCAGTTCTTC
TRBV24-1	-	15	TRBJ2-4	few	CATSDSDRAKNIQYF	TGTGCCACCAGTGACAGTGACCGAGCCAAAAACATTCAGTACTTC
TRBV5-1	-	14	TRBJ1-4	few	CASSRTLDNEKLFF	TGCGCCAGCAGCCGGACGCTAGATAATGAAAAACTGTTTTTT
TRBV12-3/TRBV12-4	TRBD1	16	TRBJ2-7	-	CASSWAGTGSSYEQYF	TGTGCCAGCAGCTGGGCCGGGACAGGGAGCTCCTACGAGCAGTACTTC
TRBV2	-	12	TRBJ1-1	many	CASSEVNTEAFF	TGTGCCAGCAGTGAGGTGAACACTGAAGCTTTCTTT
TRBV18	-	18	TRBJ1-5	-	CASSPTAGAVGSNQPQHF	TGTGCCAGCTCACCAACGGCCGGGGCCGTGGGAAGCAATCAGCCCCAGCATTTT
TRBV12-3/TRBV12-4	-	16	TRBJ2-1	-	CASSLTWQISYNEQFF	TGTGCCAGCAGTTTAACTTGGCAGATCTCCTACAATGAGCAGTTCTTC
TRBV10-1	TRBD2	15	TRBJ2-3	-	CASSEIAGSTDTQYF	TGCGCCAGCAGTGAAATAGCGGGGAGCACAGATACGCAGTATTTT
TRBV9	-	15	TRBJ2-1	few	CASSVVSNAGNEQFF	TGTGCCAGCAGCGTAGTTAGCAATGCTGGCAATGAGCAGTTCTTC
TRBV7-3	-	16	TRBJ2-1	few	CASSSLGRGYDNEQFF	TGTGCCAGCAGCTCCTTAGGTCGGGGCTACGACAATGAGCAGTTCTTC
TRBV12-3/TRBV12-4	TRBD2	15	TRBJ2-1	few	CASRRTSGTYNEQFF	TGTGCCAGCAGAAGGACTAGCGGAACCTACAATGAGCAGTTCTTC
TRBV21-1	-	16	TRBJ1-1	few	CASSKKLQGADTEAFF	TGTGCCAGCAGCAAAAAATTACAGGGGGCAGACACTGAAGCTTTCTTT
TRBV12-3/TRBV12-4	-	14	TRBJ1-1	-	CASSIGAQRSEAFF	TGTGCCAGCTCAATAGGGGCACAGAGGTCAGAAGCTTTCTTT
TRBV5-1	TRBD2	19	TRBJ2-3	-	CASSFDASGGLRRTDTQYF	TGCGCCAGCAGCTTTGATGCTAGCGGGGGCCTACGTCGCACAGATACGCAGTATTTT
TRBV2	-	13	TRBJ1-1	-	CASSEALGGEAFF	TGTGCCAGCAGTGAAGCGCTTGGAGGGGAAGCTTTCTTT
TRBV12-3/TRBV12-4	TRBD1	14	TRBJ1-4	few	CASSRTGREEKLFF	TGTGCCAGCAGCCGGACAGGGAGAGAAGAAAAACTGTTTTTT
TRBV2	-	14	TRBJ2-3	-	CASSFGTDTDTQYF	TGTGCCAGCAGTTTCGGGACGGATACAGATACGCAGTATTTT
TRBV20-1	-	13	TRBJ1-1	few	CSARDLVLTEAFF	TGCAGTGCTAGAGACTTGGTTTTGACTGAAGCTTTCTTT
TRBV10-3	TRBD2	15	TRBJ2-3	few	CAILSRLASTDTQYF	TGTGCCATCCTCTCGAGACTAGCGAGCACAGATACGCAGTATTTT
TRBV12-3/TRBV12-4	-	14	TRBJ2-7	few	CASSLAGEIYEQYF	TGTGCCAGCAGTTTAGCGGGAGAGATTTACGAGCAGTACTTC
TRBV29-1	-	11	TRBJ1-1	-	CSVSHMGEAFF	TGCAGCGTTAGTCACATGGGTGAAGCTTTCTTT
TRBV12-3/TRBV12-4	-	13	TRBJ2-7	-	CASSRTLATEQYF	TGTGCCAGCAGTCGGACTTTAGCAACTGAGCAGTACTTC
TRBV3-1	-	14	TRBJ2-2	few	CASSHGGRTGELFF	TGTGCCAGCAGCCACGGGGGAAGGACCGGGGAGCTGTTTTTT
TRBV12-3/TRBV12-4	-	14	TRBJ1-2	few	CASSLGRGGIGYTF	TGTGCCAGCAGTTTGGGCAGGGGCGGCATTGGCTACACCTTC
TRBV6-1	-	16	TRBJ2-3	-	CASSELWIGRTDTQYF	TGTGCCAGCAGTGAATTGTGGATTGGACGCACAGATACGCAGTATTTT
TRBV7-7	-	13	TRBJ2-7	few	CASSLEGGTEQYF	TGTGCCAGCAGCTTAGAAGGCGGGACCGAGCAGTACTTC
TRBV20-1	-	13	TRBJ1-3	-	CSAMGQSGNTIYF	TGCAGTGCTATGGGACAATCTGGAAACACCATATATTTT
TRBV6-5	-	13	TRBJ1-1	few	CASSYRGDTEAFF	TGTGCCAGCAGTTACAGGGGTGACACTGAAGCTTTCTTT
TRBV3-1	-	15	TRBJ1-1	-	CASSPWERKNTEAFF	TGTGCCAGCAGCCCGTGGGAACGGAAGAACACTGAAGCTTTCTTT
TRBV24-1	-	12	TRBJ1-2	few	CATSDFGFGYTF	TGTGCCACCAGTGATTTCGGGTTTGGCTACACCTTC
TRBV19	TRBD2	13	TRBJ2-7	-	CASGLAWGGEQYF	TGTGCCAGTGGACTAGCGTGGGGTGGGGAGCAGTACTTC
TRBV5-1	TRBD1	18	TRBJ1-1	few	CASSGVEGQGAMGTEAFF	TGCGCCAGCAGCGGGGTGGAGGGACAGGGGGCGATGGGTACTGAAGCTTTCTTT
TRBV5-1	TRBD1	13	TRBJ1-1	few	CASSPRTGVEAFF	TGCGCCAGCAGCCCCAGGACAGGCGTAGAAGCTTTCTTT
TRBV20-1	-	14	TRBJ1-1	few	CSARDLGQGTEAFF	TGCAGTGCTAGAGATCTCGGTCAGGGCACTGAAGCTTTCTTT
TRBV12-3/TRBV12-4	-	15	TRBJ2-1	once	CASSSHGGPINEQFF	TGTGCCAGCAGTTCCCACGGGGGCCCCATCAATGAGCAGTTCTTC
TRBV20-1	TRBD1	15	TRBJ2-6	-	CSALRDSSGANVLTF	TGCAGTGCCTTAAGGGACAGCTCTGGGGCCAACGTCCTGACTTTC
TRBV29-1	-	11	TRBJ2-5	few	CSGGPRETQYF	TGCAGCGGTGGACCGAGAGAGACCCAGTACTTC
TRBV5-1	-	16	TRBJ2-1	-	CASSSGLEGAYNEQFF	TGCGCCAGCAGCTCGGGTTTAGAGGGGGCCTACAATGAGCAGTTCTTC
TRBV11-1	-	14	TRBJ2-5	-	CASSPGAERETQYF	TGTGCCAGCAGCCCGGGGGCAGAGAGGGAGACCCAGTACTTC
TRBV12-3/TRBV12-4	TRBD1	18	TRBJ2-4	-	CASRAGTGGVKAKNIQYF	TGTGCCAGCAGGGCCGGGACAGGGGGCGTGAAGGCCAAAAACATTCAGTACTTC
TRBV5-1	TRBD2	17	TRBJ2-1	few	CASSLVAMSGTLDEQFF	TGCGCCAGCAGCTTGGTGGCCATGAGCGGGACTCTGGATGAGCAGTTCTTC
TRBV7-6	-	14	TRBJ2-2	once	CASSLSEFTGELFF	TGTGCCAGCAGCTTGTCCGAATTCACCGGGGAGCTGTTTTTT
TRBV21-1	-	15	TRBJ2-2	-	CASSEDKRATGELFF	TGTGCCAGCAGCGAAGACAAACGGGCCACCGGGGAGCTGTTTTTT